The 26 T cell receptor beta chains presented below share a single source sample, sequenced in a study of shared clonotypes between healthy human individuals (dated by TCRdb to about 2020). The library was obtained by the immunoSEQ multiplex PCR assay. TCRdb provides this immuneACCESS table in a form limited to in-frame rearrangements. Some clones are lacking; in checked studies, under half of them reflect an unresolved V gene, and why the rest are absent is not known. The table for this sample lists 760,000 or so clones; around 96% of them were counted only once. Of the sample, less than 0.3% is held by the ten largest clones. CD8 naive samples were CD45RO-negative cells positively selected for CCR7, giving a CD45RA+CCR7+ population that excluded TemRA cells. The sample consisted of naive CD8+ T cells sorted from blood. Read against the paper, the sample's cell subset or site label means: CD45RA+CCR7+. The receptors derive from a man aged 30-40 years in good health.

This chain connects TRBV7-6 to TRBJ2-3; D might be TRBD1 (5 bases). Looked up from germline, CDR1 is SGHVS and CDR2 is FNYEAQ. The CDR3 extends over 14 amino acids. V was shortened by 3 bases and J by 3 bases, with 10 bases between the two germline ends. The CDR3 DNA sequence: TGTGCCAGCAGCTTGGAGACAGCGACAGATACGCAGTATTTT. Translation gives CASSLETATDTQYF.

The J gene is TRBJ2-3, the V gene TRBV29-1, with a tentative D call TRBD2 (5 bases). CDR1 is SQVTM, CDR2 ANQGSEA, per germline. V lost 5 bases, J lost 4 bases, and 13 bases lay in between. This CDR3 has 13 residues. CDR3 protein: CSVFRGEADTQYF. The CDR3 DNA reads TGCAGCGTTTTCCGGGGAGAAGCAGATACGCAGTATTTT.

The chain links TRBV7-8 to TRBJ1-5; D is undetermined. Germline V gene lookup returns CDR1 SGHVS and CDR2 FQNEAQ. There are 15 residues in the CDR3. V was clipped by 3 bases and J by 3 bases, with 12 bases between them. The CDR3 DNA follows: TGTGCCAGCAGCTTGGCGGACGGATTCAATCAGCCCCAGCATTTT. It yields the protein CASSLADGFNQPQHF.

The V gene is TRBV28, the J gene TRBJ2-3; D gene unclear. Trimming removed 11 bases from V and 2 bases from J, with 20 bases in between. CDR1 is MDHEN and CDR2 is SYDVKM in the germline V gene. There are 15 residues in the CDR3. The CDR3 sequence is CASISPRLITDTQYF. DNA of the CDR3: TGTGCCTCGATTTCCCCCCGGCTCATCACAGATACGCAGTATTTT. The full variable domain, with the rest looked up from reference TRBV28 and TRBJ2-3, is DVKVTQSSRYLVKRTGEKVFLECVQDMDHENMFWYRQDPGLGLRLIYFSYDVKMKEKGDIPEGYSVSREKKERFSLILESASTNQTSMYLCASISPRLITDTQYFGPGTRLTVL.

V and J are TRBV27 and TRBJ2-1; 10 positions match TRBD2. The V segment lost 5 bases and the J segment 6 bases; nucleotides outside the gene matches: 10. CDR1 MNHEY and CDR2 SMNVEV come from the germline V gene (reference sequence). The CDR3 loop spans 16 amino acids. CDR3: CASSPLGLAGANEQFF. CDR3 sequence (DNA): TGTGCCAGCAGTCCTCTGGGGCTAGCGGGAGCCAATGAGCAGTTCTTC.

V is TRBV19 and J is TRBJ2-7; 8 bases agree with TRBD2. The germline V gene encodes CDR1 LNHDA and CDR2 SQIVND (reference sequence). The ends lost 4 bases at V and 0 bases at J; junction bases unmatched: 8. The CDR3 spans 16 residues. CDR3 in DNA: TGTGCCAGTAGTACGGTAGCGGGGCAAAGCTCCTACGAGCAGTACTTC. Amino acid sequence: CASSTVAGQSSYEQYF.

V usage is TRBV29-1 and J usage is TRBJ2-7; D is uncertain. The germline V and J ends were trimmed by 0 bases and 0 bases, with 18 bases remaining between them. This CDR3 spans 17 amino acids. Germline V gene lookup returns CDR1 SQVTM and CDR2 ANQGSEA. This chain's CDR3 is CSVEERTGPESSYEQYF. In DNA, the CDR3 is TGCAGCGTTGAAGAAAGGACCGGTCCGGAGAGCTCCTACGAGCAGTACTTC.

The rearrangement joins TRBV5-1 to TRBJ1-5; 11 bases match TRBD1. CDR1 and CDR2 from the germline V gene are SGHRS and YFSETQ. The CDR3 runs to 15 residues. V was clipped by 5 bases and J by 6 bases; unmatched bases: 7. In DNA, the CDR3 is TGCGCCAGCAGGCCGGGACAGGGGGAGAGTCAGCCCCAGCATTTT. As protein: CASRPGQGESQPQHF.

The chain joins TRBV7-3 to TRBJ2-3; 7 bases are a match to TRBD2. The CDR3 is 16 amino acids. The V gene's germline CDR1 is SGHTA and CDR2 FQGTGA. J lost 4 bases, V lost 5 bases, and 12 bases had no gene match. CDR3 sequence: CASSPIGREHSDTQYF. Here the CDR3 DNA reads TGTGCCAGCAGCCCCATAGGGCGGGAGCATTCAGATACGCAGTATTTT.

The V gene is TRBV13, the J gene TRBJ1-1; D remains unclear. Trimming shortened V by 6 bases and J by 5 bases, and 13 bases separated the two germline ends. This CDR3 has 13 residues. Looked up from germline, CDR1 is PRHDT and CDR2 is FYEKMQ (reference sequence). The CDR3 region has the DNA TGTGCCAGCAGATGGGTCACGGTAACTGAAGCTTTCTTT. It yields the protein CASRWVTVTEAFF.

With regard to this clone: The same CDR3 can be traced to other DNA sequences in this sample. This chain connects TRBV7-6 to TRBJ2-3; 7 bases are shared with TRBD1. Germline V lookup: CDR1 SGHVS, CDR2 FNYEAQ. This CDR3 has 14 amino acids. With V trimmed by 5 bases and J by 5 bases, 7 bases remained unmatched. The CDR3 here is CASSLSQGVDTQYF. In nucleotides, the CDR3 is TGTGCCAGCAGCCTATCTCAGGGGGTAGATACGCAGTATTTT.

Only one count was recorded for this clone. The rearrangement joins TRBV19 to TRBJ1-1; D not certain. Germline V CDR1 and CDR2: LNHDA, SQIVND (reference sequence). The V end was cut by 1 base, the J end by 2 bases, with 11 bases between. The CDR3 covers 15 residues. CDR3 region: CASSIVPRSNTEAFF. The CDR3 DNA sequence: TGTGCCAGTAGTATAGTCCCCAGGTCAAACACTGAAGCTTTCTTT.

The gene calls are TRBV6-1 and TRBJ1-1, with D perhaps TRBD1 (5 bases). Trimming removed 4 bases at V and 6 bases at J, with 21 bases between. CDR1 MNHNS and CDR2 SASEGT come from the germline V gene. CDR3 length equals 16 residues. In nucleotides, the CDR3 is TGTGCCAGCAGTGCAGGCGACGGGGGGAATGCCCCTGAAGCTTTCTTT. Translated, it gives CASSAGDGGNAPEAFF.

The chain has TRBV5-1 and TRBJ2-5, with 11 bases identical to TRBD2. V lost 4 bases to trimming and J lost 1 base; unmatched junction nucleotides: 24. Germline loops: CDR1 SGHRS, CDR2 YFSETQ. This CDR3 region has 22 residues. The chain's CDR3 is CASSKPGQGTRDSGRAQETQYF. CDR3 sequence (DNA): TGCGCCAGCAGCAAACCGGGACAGGGAACGAGGGATAGCGGGAGGGCCCAAGAGACCCAGTACTTC.

This chain joins TRBV4-1 and TRBJ2-7; D gene unclear. The ends were cut back, 4 bases at V and 2 bases at J, with 9 bases in the middle. Germline CDR1 and CDR2: MGHRA and YSYEKL. The CDR3 sequence is 13 residues long. The CDR3: CASSPRLTYEQYF. The CDR3, as DNA: TGCGCCAGCAGCCCCCGGCTCACCTACGAGCAGTACTTC.

V and J are TRBV15 and TRBJ2-1; the match to TRBD2 covers 10 bases. This CDR3 is 15 amino acids long. Germline CDR1 is LNHNV and CDR2 is YYDKDF (reference sequence). V gave up 0 bases and J gave up 7 bases; unmatched junction bases: 3. Written as DNA, the CDR3 is TGTGCCACCAGCAGAGATCTAGCGGGAGTGAATGAGCAGTTCTTC. It yields the protein CATSRDLAGVNEQFF. The full variable domain, in which reference TRBV15 and TRBJ2-1 provide the parts outside the CDR3, is DAMVIQNPRYQVTQFGKPVTLSCSQTLNHNVMYWYQQKSSQAPKLLFHYYDKDFNNEADTPDNFQSRRPNTSFCFLDIRSPGLGDTAMYLCATSRDLAGVNEQFFGPGTRLTVL.

This clone was detected once. The chain is built from TRBV11-2 and TRBJ2-1, with TRBD2 matching 9 bases. V lost 6 bases and J lost 1; bases outside the gene matches: 4. The CDR3 loop spans 15 amino acids. Germline CDR1 SGHAT, CDR2 FQNNGV. The CDR3 bases are TGTGCCAGCAGGTATAGCGGGAGATCCTACAATGAGCAGTTCTTC. Translation: CASRYSGRSYNEQFF.

The J gene is TRBJ2-7, the V gene TRBV7-2; 7 bases are shared with TRBD2. This CDR3 is built from 14 residues. J was trimmed by 2 bases and V by 3 bases; bases with no gene match: 4. CDR1 is SGHTA and CDR2 is FQGNSA in the germline V gene. The DNA for the CDR3 is TGTGCCAGCAGCTTCACTAGCGCAGCCTACGAGCAGTACTTC. It yields the protein CASSFTSAAYEQYF.

Details on this clone: The same CDR3 arises from other DNA sequences in this sample as well. The chain employs TRBV27 and TRBJ2-7, with D maybe TRBD1 (6 bases). Germline V gene lookup returns CDR1 MNHEY and CDR2 SMNVEV (reference sequence). The CDR3 extends over 12 amino acids. Trimming removed 6 bases from V and 2 bases from J, with 8 bases in between. The CDR3 loop reads CASSPGAYEQYF. Written as DNA, the CDR3 is TGTGCCAGCAGCCCAGGGGCCTACGAGCAGTACTTC.

The rearrangement joins TRBV27 to TRBJ2-1; 10 bases agree with TRBD1. Germline CDR1 is MNHEY and CDR2 is SMNVEV (reference sequence). CDR3 length equals 15 residues. J was trimmed by 8 bases and V by 5 bases; bases with no gene match: 9. The CDR3 DNA reads TGTGCCAGCAGTCCTTTGGGACAGGGGTCCCATGAGCAGTTCTTC. Translated, it gives CASSPLGQGSHEQFF.

The V call is TRBV7-9, the J call TRBJ2-5, with TRBD1 matching 11 bases. Germline V gene lookup returns CDR1 SEHNR and CDR2 FQNEAQ (reference sequence). The CDR3 covers 15 residues. V was clipped by 6 bases and J by 4 bases; unmatched bases: 7. The CDR3: CASSSTGTGGETQYF. The CDR3 DNA reads as TGTGCCAGCAGTTCAACCGGGACAGGGGGAGAGACCCAGTACTTC. Together with reference TRBV7-9 and TRBJ2-5, the CDR3 gives the full variable domain: DTGVSQNPRHKITKRGQNVTFRCDPISEHNRLYWYRQTLGQGPEFLTYFQNEAQLEKSRLLSDRFSAERPKGSFSTLEIQRTEQGDSAMYLCASSSTGTGGETQYFGPGTRLLVL.

The chain uses TRBV27 and TRBJ2-3, with D possibly being TRBD1 (5 bases). The CDR3 loop spans 14 amino acids. V lost 5 bases and J lost 4, with 13 bases in between. Germline V gives CDR1 MNHEY, CDR2 SMNVEV (reference sequence). CDR3 in amino acids: CASSTNLGADTQYF. The CDR3 nucleotides are TGTGCCAGCAGTACGAACCTAGGGGCAGATACGCAGTATTTT.

The chain is built from TRBV7-8 and TRBJ1-1, with D uncertain. Trimming removed 4 bases from V and 7 bases from J, with 7 bases in between. Germline assignment: CDR1 SGHVS and CDR2 FQNEAQ. This CDR3 is built from 11 residues. The CDR3 DNA sequence: TGTGCCAGCAGCTCTGGGATTGAAGCTTTCTTT. This codes for CASSSGIEAFF.

This clone appeared once. The chain recombines TRBV27 with TRBJ2-1; the D is unclear. The germline CDR1 and CDR2 sequences are MNHEY and SMNVEV (reference sequence). The V end was cut by 2 bases, the J end by 9 bases, with 14 bases between. The CDR3 is 14 amino acids. CDR3 DNA sequence: TGTGCCAGCAGTTTAGTCTCCGCCTGGGGTGAGCAGTTCTTC. Protein: CASSLVSAWGEQFF.

The chain recombines TRBV2 with TRBJ2-7; 12 nucleotides agree with TRBD2. Germline CDR1 is SNHLY and CDR2 is FYNNEI. With 7 bases clipped from V and 3 bases from J, the junction kept 7 bases outside the gene matches. The CDR3 length is 15 residues. CDR3 bases: TGTGCCAGCACTAGCGGGAGGGGCGGACGCTACGAGCAGTACTTC. Its translation: CASTSGRGGRYEQYF.

The chain combines TRBV7-3 with TRBJ2-7, with 8 nucleotides matching TRBD1. With 3 bases clipped from V and 4 bases from J, the junction kept 8 bases outside the gene matches. The CDR3 runs 15 residues. Germline V gives CDR1 SGHTA, CDR2 FQGTGA. CDR3 in amino acids: CASSFAPGGMYEQYF. The CDR3 DNA follows: TGTGCCAGCAGCTTCGCCCCAGGGGGCATGTACGAGCAGTACTTC.